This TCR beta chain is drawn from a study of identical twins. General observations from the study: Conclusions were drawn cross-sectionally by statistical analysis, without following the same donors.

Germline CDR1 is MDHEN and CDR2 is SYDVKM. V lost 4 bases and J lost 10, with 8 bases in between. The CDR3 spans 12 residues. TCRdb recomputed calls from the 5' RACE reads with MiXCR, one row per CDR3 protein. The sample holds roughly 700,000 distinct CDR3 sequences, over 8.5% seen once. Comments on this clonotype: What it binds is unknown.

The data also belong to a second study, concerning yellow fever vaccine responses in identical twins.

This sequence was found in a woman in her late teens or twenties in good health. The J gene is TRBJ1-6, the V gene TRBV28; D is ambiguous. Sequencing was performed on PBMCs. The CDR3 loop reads CASSSRTSPLHF. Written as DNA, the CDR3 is TGTGCCAGCAGTTCCCGGACCTCACCCCTCCACTTT.